This TCR beta chain was sequenced for a study of siplizumab effects on memory and regulatory T cells. Sequencing used immunoSEQ multiplex PCR; TCRdb keeps in-frame clones, though not all of them. The table has around 100,000 clones, less than 95% seen once. V trimming: 0 bases; J trimming: 5 bases; junction bases outside the gene matches: 7. This CDR3 spans 16 amino acids. Looked up from germline, CDR1 is MGHRA and CDR2 is YSYEKL. General study results and limits: For mappable alloreactive CD4+ clones, the mean Treg-derived fraction was approximately 70% with siplizumab and roughly 26% in controls. The apparent diversity of naive T cells exceeded that of memory cells, and naive T cells seemed to make a major contribution to the alloresponse.

Worth noting for this clone: The target antigen is unknown.

The sequencing input was Tregs sorted from blood. V is TRBV4-1 and J is TRBJ2-7; 10 bases agree with TRBD2. The receptor was derived from a human donor in good health. Here the CDR3 reads CASSQDHPSGSHEQYF. The DNA of the CDR3 is TGCGCCAGCAGCCAAGATCACCCTAGCGGGAGTCACGAGCAGTACTTC.